This TCR beta chain was profiled in a study of response to subunit inactivated influenza vaccine. This clonotype was recorded many times. Antigen unknown. Per the germline V gene, CDR1 is SGHVS and CDR2 is FQNEAQ. This CDR3 comprises 18 residues. J was trimmed by 4 bases and V by 5 bases; bases with no gene match: 11. Study-wide points: Each seasonal influenza vaccination recruits few new T cells, the authors suggested.

TCRdb re-analysed the RT-PCR reads in MiXCR, keeping a single row per CDR3 protein. The sample consists of about 800,000 distinct CDR3 sequences, around 21% of them appearing once. The chain uses TRBV7-8 and TRBJ2-3; the match to TRBD2 covers 14 bases. Sequencing used PBMCs from blood, obtained 4 to 6 days after vaccination. This clonotype originated in a man in his fifties who received an inactivated influenza vaccine. The DNA for the CDR3 is TGTGCCAGCAGCCCCCGACTAGCGGGGGGGCGTGGCTCAGATACGCAGTATTTT. Its protein product is CASSPRLAGGRGSDTQYF.